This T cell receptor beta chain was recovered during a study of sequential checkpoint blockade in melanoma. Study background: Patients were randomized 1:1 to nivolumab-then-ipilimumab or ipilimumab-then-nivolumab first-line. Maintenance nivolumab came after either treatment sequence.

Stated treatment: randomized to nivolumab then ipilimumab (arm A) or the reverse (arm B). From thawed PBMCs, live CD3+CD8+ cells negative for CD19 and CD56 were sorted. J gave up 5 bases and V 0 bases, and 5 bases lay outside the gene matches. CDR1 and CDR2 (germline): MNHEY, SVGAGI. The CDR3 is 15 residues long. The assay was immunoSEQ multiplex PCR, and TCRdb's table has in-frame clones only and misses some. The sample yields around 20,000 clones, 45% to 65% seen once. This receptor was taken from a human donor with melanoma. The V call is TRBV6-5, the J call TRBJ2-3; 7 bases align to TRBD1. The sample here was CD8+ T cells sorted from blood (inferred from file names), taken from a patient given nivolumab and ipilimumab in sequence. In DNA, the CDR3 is TGTGCCAGCAGTTACTCGACAGGGCCGAAAGATACGCAGTATTTT. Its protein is CASSYSTGPKDTQYF.